These T cell receptor beta chains were read from a single sample in a study of cytomegalovirus exposure and HLA in healthy donors. Assay: immunoSEQ multiplex PCR; the TCRdb copy retains only in-frame clones and omits some. In the table there are under 200,000 clones, 75% of which are singletons. Source material: PBMCs. These receptors were taken from a female donor in good health and CMV-seronegative. CDR3s include the opening cysteine and the closing phenylalanine or tryptophan.

V gene,CDR3 protein
TRBV11-2,CASSSGSDKNIQYF
TRBV27,CASSLFRDTSTDTQYF
TRBV7-2,CASSPWRYEQYF
TRBV11-2,CASSLGTGGNQPQHF
TRBV5-1,CASSLAGTSGYEQYF
TRBV19,CASSMRISQEAFF
TRBV19,CASSAASGGGYNEQFF
TRBV11-2,CASSLEKRGAGYTF
TRBV5-1,CASSVGQALNEKLFF
TRBV28,CASSPNGTPLDGYTF
TRBV4-1,CASSPTGGRFHEQYF
TRBV6-5,CASSYTGGGSYNEQFF
TRBV29-1,CSVEDPRDNEKLFF
TRBV5-8,CASSLVVGQGSSLSQHF
TRBV6-1,CASTRDRPYEQYF
TRBV6-5,CASSPQGEGWETQYF
TRBV28,CASSLFSLGRQGAGELFF
TRBV4-1,CASSQDRYEQYF
TRBV27,CASSLLGLAGLTDTQYF
TRBV6-5,CASSYLGGVETQYF
TRBV5-1,CASSPEGDSYQPQHF
TRBV9,CASSPGQGSLLGYGYTF
TRBV30,CAWTTGGVNTEAFF
TRBV30,CAWARTGGRYGYTF
TRBV7-9,CASSLDGKQDTQYF
TRBV4-3,CASSLKDSSGNTIYF
TRBV9,CASSSRRDRGTDTQYF
TRBV10-3,CAISESLLSYEQYF
TRBV29-1,CSVEGRLGTQYF
TRBV19,CATMGTGGTEAFF
TRBV28,CASSLNRANGYTF
TRBV6-5,CASSYRGETQYF
TRBV6-1,CASRGQSSGEKLFF
TRBV7-6,CASSGETGSYEQYF
TRBV18,CASSLGRGVEAFF
TRBV5-4,CASSQGQGRVYGYTF
TRBV30,CAWSVQSNQPQHF
TRBV6-4,CASSDSASGGYTF
TRBV7-8,CASSLARGREGPQHF
TRBV6-1,CASSPSRQGYTEAFF
TRBV2,CASSELGTYERYF